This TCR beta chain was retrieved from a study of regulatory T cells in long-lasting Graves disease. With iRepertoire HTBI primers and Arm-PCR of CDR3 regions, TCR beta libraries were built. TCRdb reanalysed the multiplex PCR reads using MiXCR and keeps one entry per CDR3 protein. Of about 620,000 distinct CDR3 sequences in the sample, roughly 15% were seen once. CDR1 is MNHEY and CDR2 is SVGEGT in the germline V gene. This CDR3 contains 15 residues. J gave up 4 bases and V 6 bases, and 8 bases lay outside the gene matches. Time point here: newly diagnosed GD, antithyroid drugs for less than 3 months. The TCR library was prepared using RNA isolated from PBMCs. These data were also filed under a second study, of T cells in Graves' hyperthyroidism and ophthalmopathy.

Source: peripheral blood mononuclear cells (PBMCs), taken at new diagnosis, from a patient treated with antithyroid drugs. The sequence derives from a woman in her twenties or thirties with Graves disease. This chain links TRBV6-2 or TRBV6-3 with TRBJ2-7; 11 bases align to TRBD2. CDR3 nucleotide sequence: TGTGCCAGCAGATTAGCGGGAGGGGTGAGTTACGAGCAGTACTTC. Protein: CASRLAGGVSYEQYF.